This T cell receptor (beta chain) was sequenced in a study of T cell responses to AZD1222 COVID-19 vaccine. Regarding the study as a whole: Among the donors, most were white British and more were female, and clonal diversity was possibly underestimated. The reported proportion of spike-specific TCRs targeting unmutated variant regions was nearly half. Breadth and depth of Spike-specific TCRs rose after two AZD1222 doses.

Clones were read by immunoSEQ multiplex PCR, and TCRdb kept only the in-frame ones, dropping some. Of roughly 150,000 clones detected, 90% appear once; the ten largest clones hold about 1.7%. As for this clone: Its antigen is unidentified.

Between the trimmed V and J ends, which lost 5 bases and 9 bases, there was a span of 11 bases. The CDR3 is made up of 12 amino acids. Germline V lookup: CDR1 SNHLY, CDR2 FYNNEI. The chain is built from TRBV2 and TRBJ2-1, with D unresolved. The receptor comes from an adult in good health. The sample in question was peripheral blood, obtained on day 0 of AZD1222 vaccination. The CDR3 is CASSYGMGEQFF. The CDR3 region has the DNA TGTGCCAGCAGTTATGGGATGGGTGAGCAGTTCTTC.